This is a list of T cell receptor beta chains from one sample in a study of cytomegalovirus exposure and HLA in healthy donors. Data came from immunoSEQ multiplex PCR; TCRdb stores just in-frame clones and leaves some out. Here the sample spans approximately 210,000 clones, roughly four fifths being singletons. Sequencing was carried out using PBMCs. The source is a woman in her 30s in good health and CMV-seropositive. CDR3s include the opening cysteine and the closing phenylalanine or tryptophan. A D gene is named only where the DNA matches it firmly. Size is omitted from some rows. Given values are once, few, many or a class for expanded clones.

>TRBV6-5|few|TRBJ2-7|TRBD1
TGTGCCATTAAGACAGGGATGAACGAGCAGTACTTC
CAIKTGMNEQYF
>TRBV9|-|TRBJ1-1|-
TGTGCCAGCAGCGTAGGCAGCGAGTACGACACTGAAGCTTTCTTT
CASSVGSEYDTEAFF
>TRBV7-2|-|TRBJ1-2|-
TGTGCCAGCAGCTTGGGACGGGGGGATGGCTACACCTTC
CASSLGRGDGYTF
>TRBV14|-|TRBJ1-1|-
TGTGCCAGCAGCCAAGTTCGGGGCACTGAAGCTTTCTTT
CASSQVRGTEAFF
>TRBV13|-|TRBJ2-5|TRBD2
TGTGCCAGCAGTTCACGACTAGCGGGGAGGGGGGAGACCCAGTACTTC
CASSSRLAGRGETQYF
>TRBV9|-|TRBJ2-7|TRBD2
TGTGCCAGCAGCTTTAGGTACCCGGCACTAGCGTTTTACGAGCAGTACTTC
CASSFRYPALAFYEQYF
>TRBV6-1|-|TRBJ2-3|-
TGTGCCAGCAGTGAAGGGGAGACCACGCAGTATTTT
CASSEGETTQYF
>TRBV30|-|TRBJ2-3|TRBD1
TGTGCCCGCGGGACAGGGGGGCCAGATACGCAGTATTTT
CARGTGGPDTQYF
>TRBV18|-|TRBJ1-2|-
TGTGCCAGCAATTCAGGGTTGGGCTACACCTTC
CASNSGLGYTF
>TRBV2|-|TRBJ2-3|TRBD2
TGTGCCAGCAGGGGACTAGTTGAAGATACGCAGTATTTT
CASRGLVEDTQYF
>TRBV9|-|TRBJ2-3|-
TGTGCCAGCAGCTTTCTCGGGAGAGCGATCGATACGCAGTATTTT
CASSFLGRAIDTQYF
>TRBV10-3|-|TRBJ2-3|-
TGTGCCATCAGGAGCCCGGGGGAACGCACAGATACGCAGTATTTT
CAIRSPGERTDTQYF
>TRBV9|-|TRBJ2-3|-
TGTGCCAGCAGCGTAGGGAGGGGCGGGAGCACAGATACGCAGTATTTT
CASSVGRGGSTDTQYF
>TRBV7-9|-|TRBJ1-4|-
TGTGCCAGCAGCTTACGGGAGCAGGCTAATGAAAAACTGTTTTTT
CASSLREQANEKLFF
>TRBV7-8|few|TRBJ1-1|-
TGTGCCAGCAGCATAGGGAACCGGGGGACTGAAGCTTTCTTT
CASSIGNRGTEAFF
>TRBV6-1|-|TRBJ1-3|TRBD1
TGTGCCAGCAGTCCCACAGGGGCTGGAAACACCATATATTTT
CASSPTGAGNTIYF
>TRBV9|-|TRBJ2-1|-
TGTGCCAGCAGCGTAGCTGGTTGGAGCTCCTACAATGAGCAGTTCTTC
CASSVAGWSSYNEQFF
>TRBV29-1|-|TRBJ2-2|-
TGCAGCGTTGGTCCGAGTTCCACCGGGGAGCTGTTTTTT
CSVGPSSTGELFF
>TRBV6-6|-|TRBJ2-7|TRBD2
TGTGCCAGCAGTTACTCTTCGGGAGGGCAATCTGGCGAGCAGTACTTC
CASSYSSGGQSGEQYF
>TRBV5-4|-|TRBJ2-2|-
TGTGCCAGCAGCTTGGCCAACGGGGAGCTGTTTTTT
CASSLANGELFF
>TRBV6-5|-|TRBJ2-2|-
TGTGCCAGCAGCCAAACCGGGGAGCTGTTTTTT
CASSQTGELFF
>TRBV19|-|TRBJ2-7|-
TGTGCCAGTAGCCACGGTATCGAGCAGTACTTC
CASSHGIEQYF
>TRBV29-1|few|TRBJ1-4|-
TGCAGCGTTTCGCAGGCTACCCCCGAAAAACTGTTTTTT
CSVSQATPEKLFF
>TRBV7-2|-|TRBJ2-1|TRBD1
TGTGCCAGCAGCTATGGACAGGGTGTACACAATGAGCAGTTCTTC
CASSYGQGVHNEQFF
>TRBV27|-|TRBJ2-3|-
TGTGCCAGCAGTTTGTTCCCAACAGGGACGCAGTATTTT
CASSLFPTGTQYF
>TRBV5-4|-|TRBJ2-2|TRBD1
TGTGCCAGCAGCGGCGACTTACAGGGGGTCAGGGAGCTGTTTTTT
CASSGDLQGVRELFF
>TRBV27|once|TRBJ1-1|-
TGTGCCAGCAAAACCAGGGAGGATACTGAAGCTTTCTTT
CASKTREDTEAFF
>TRBV28|-|TRBJ2-7|TRBD2
TGTGCCAGCAGTTACTTTCCGGGACTAGCGGTCTACGAGCAGTACTTC
CASSYFPGLAVYEQYF
>TRBV2|-|TRBJ2-4|-
TGTGCCAGCAAACGAGAGGCTAGCGCTCCTCAAAACATTCAGTACTTC
CASKREASAPQNIQYF
>TRBV7-9|-|TRBJ2-3|TRBD1
TGTGCCAGCAGAAAGCCGGGACAGGGACCAGATACGCAGTATTTT
CASRKPGQGPDTQYF
>TRBV28|-|TRBJ2-6|-
TGTGCCAGCAGTTTAATAGGAGAAAGCTCTGGGGCCAACGTCCTGACTTTC
CASSLIGESSGANVLTF
>TRBV6-6|-|TRBJ1-5|TRBD1
TGTGCCAGCAGTTATTCAAACAGGGGAAGCAATCAGCCCCAGCATTTT
CASSYSNRGSNQPQHF
>TRBV18|-|TRBJ2-5|TRBD1
TGTGCCAGCTCACCGGACAGGCGCCAAGAGACCCAGTACTTC
CASSPDRRQETQYF
>TRBV5-1|-|TRBJ2-3|-
TGCGCCAGCAGCTTGACCTCAGGGGCCCCCACAGATACGCAGTATTTT
CASSLTSGAPTDTQYF
>TRBV25-1|-|TRBJ2-7|-
TGTGCCACTACCGGGACATGGAACTCCTACGAGCAGTACTTC
CATTGTWNSYEQYF